The 13 T cell receptor beta chains in this list originate from one sample, sequenced in a study of control samples from healthy donors and cancer patients. Sequencing was performed with immunoSEQ multiplex PCR; in TCRdb, only in-frame clones are kept and a portion is missing. Altogether 150,000 to 200,000 clones are present, nearly 96% being singletons, with the ten largest covering approximately 1%. Sequenced input: blood. Receptor source: a woman in her twenties or thirties in good health.

V gene TRBV4-1 combines with J gene TRBJ2-3, with 10 bases lining up with TRBD1. The CDR3 covers 16 residues. The junction had 8 bases not matched to a gene; V was cut back by 4 bases and J by 4 bases. In germline, CDR1 is MGHRA, CDR2 YSYEKL. The CDR3 sequence: CASSRLGQGDPDTQYF. Written as DNA, the CDR3 is TGCGCCAGCAGCCGATTAGGACAGGGGGACCCAGATACGCAGTATTTT.

This clone has only one observation. The V call is TRBV28, the J call TRBJ1-1, with 8 bases fitting TRBD1. The CDR3 covers 12 residues. Trimming took 9 bases from V and 8 from J; bases not matched to a gene: 8. The germline V gene encodes CDR1 MDHEN and CDR2 SYDVKM. This CDR3 reads CASNPGTGEAFF. The DNA of the CDR3 is TGTGCCAGTAACCCAGGGACAGGCGAAGCTTTCTTT.

As to this clone: One end of the junction does not line up with germline, which may come from a read error. J is TRBJ2-7 and V is TRBV28, with D unresolved. The V gene's germline CDR1 is MDHEN and CDR2 SYDVKM. The CDR3 covers 13 residues. CDR3 nucleotides: TGTGCCAGCAGTTCCCCCTACACGTACGTGCAGTACTTC. This translates into CASSSPYTYVQYF.

The chain couples TRBV6-5 to TRBJ1-6; D is unclear. V was pared by 7 bases and J by 5 bases, with 15 bases between. The CDR3 length is 15 residues. From germline, CDR1 is MNHEY and CDR2 SVGAGI. The CDR3 spells CASTPSNGNNSPLHF. Written as DNA, the CDR3 is TGTGCCAGCACCCCATCCAACGGAAATAATTCACCCCTCCACTTT.

V gene TRBV7-2 combines with J gene TRBJ2-2; D is unresolved. The CDR3 is 14 residues long. Germline CDR1 reads SGHTA; CDR2 reads FQGNSA. Between the trimmed V and J ends, which lost 4 bases and 0 bases, there was a span of 6 bases. The DNA for the CDR3 is TGTGCCAGCAGCTCTACAGCGAACACCGGGGAGCTGTTTTTT. The encoded protein is CASSSTANTGELFF.

The chain uses TRBV28 and TRBJ2-1; D could derive from TRBD1 or TRBD2 (6 bases each). Germline loops: CDR1 MDHEN, CDR2 SYDVKM. Deletions cut 8 bases from V and 10 bases from J, with 21 bases between. This CDR3 is built from 14 residues. In nucleotides, the CDR3 is TGTGCCAGCGCGGGACACGGGCTCGTGGGGGAGCAGTTCTTC. Its translation is CASAGHGLVGEQFF.

The CDR3, as DNA: TGTGCCAGCACCGATAGAAGGGTCGGGGAGCTGTTTTTT. This encodes CASTDRRVGELFF. The genes are TRBV12-3 or TRBV12-4 and TRBJ2-2; D ambiguous. V gave up 7 bases and J gave up 7 bases, with 13 bases separating them. This CDR3 has 13 amino acids.

The CDR3 region has the DNA TGTGCCAGCAGCCGGGACAGGGGGTACGTAGATACGCAGTATTTT. The encoded protein is CASSRDRGYVDTQYF. The chain links TRBV3-1 (or the pseudogene TRBV3-2) to TRBJ2-3; TRBD1 aligns across 11 bases. V dropped 4 bases and J dropped 5; count of bases not matched to a gene: 5. Looked up from germline, CDR1 is LGHDT and CDR2 is YNNKEL (reference sequence). This CDR3 spans 15 amino acids.

This rearrangement joins TRBV5-1 to TRBJ2-7; possible D gene TRBD1, 6 bases. The CDR3 length is 14 residues. Germline V CDR1 and CDR2: SGHRS, YFSETQ. Trimming shortened V by 0 bases and J by 2 bases, and 9 bases separated the two germline ends. For the CDR3, the DNA is TGCGCCAGCAGCTTGGAGGGGGAGCCCTACGAGCAGTACTTC. Translated: CASSLEGEPYEQYF.

The gene calls are TRBV4-2 and TRBJ2-7; tentative D call: TRBD1 (5 bases). CDR3 length equals 13 residues. Trimming removed 4 bases at V and 0 bases at J, with 7 bases between. Germline CDR1 reads LGHNA; CDR2 reads YNFKEQ. The DNA for the CDR3 is TGTGCCAGCAGCCCCAGGGTCTCCTACGAGCAGTACTTC. This codes for CASSPRVSYEQYF.

The rearrangement links TRBV18 to TRBJ2-3; 7 bases align to TRBD1. Per germline, CDR1 KGHSH and CDR2 LQKENI. The length of the CDR3 is 12 residues. V lost 9 bases to trimming and J lost 1 base; unmatched junction nucleotides: 1. CDR3 sequence: CASTGGTDTQYF. CDR3 sequence (DNA): TGTGCCAGTACAGGGGGCACAGATACGCAGTATTTT.

V usage is TRBV19 and J usage is TRBJ1-5; D perhaps matches TRBD1 (5 bases). The CDR3 runs to 14 residues. CDR1 and CDR2 (germline): LNHDA, SQIVND (reference sequence). Trimming left V 3 bases short and J 4 bases short, with 10 bases between. This chain's CDR3 is CASSIGTVNQPQHF. The DNA for the CDR3 is TGTGCCAGTAGTATCGGGACGGTAAATCAGCCCCAGCATTTT.

This rearrangement joins TRBV7-2 to TRBJ2-3; D is unresolved. Per the germline V gene, CDR1 is SGHTA and CDR2 is FQGNSA. The CDR3 extends over 15 amino acids. The germline V and J ends were trimmed by 7 bases and 0 bases, with 14 bases remaining between them. This CDR3 reads CASNHFPSSTDTQYF. In nucleotides, the CDR3 is TGTGCCAGCAACCACTTTCCGTCTAGCACAGATACGCAGTATTTT.